A single sample gave rise to the 27 T cell receptor beta chains below, sequenced in a study of shared clonotypes between healthy human individuals. Only in-frame clones appear in the TCRdb table, and some are missing; sequencing was by immunoSEQ multiplex PCR. The sample yields about 2.1 million clones, just over 90% seen once. Naive CD8 cells comprised CD45RO-negative, CCR7-positively selected cells, excluding terminally differentiated effector memory CD45RA+ cells. The sequencing input was naive CD8+ T cells from PBMCs. These receptors were taken from a man between 18 and 29 years old in good health. Some clones in this sample may be carry-over from other donors' samples.

The chain recombines TRBV7-9 with TRBJ1-2, with D maybe TRBD1 (5 bases). Trimming took off 4 bases at V and 4 bases at J, with 16 bases between the two ends. CDR3 length equals 15 residues. Looked up from germline, CDR1 is SEHNR and CDR2 is FQNEAQ (reference sequence). The CDR3 reads CASSWDSLWAYGYTF. DNA of the CDR3: TGTGCCAGCAGCTGGGACTCCCTCTGGGCCTATGGCTACACCTTC.

The CDR3 nucleotides read TGTGCCAGCATCCTTCCGGGAGGGAAGACACGAGAGCAGTTCTTC. Protein: CASILPGGKTREQFF. The chain uses TRBV2 and TRBJ2-1, with 8 nucleotides matching TRBD2. V dropped 7 bases and J dropped 10; count of bases not matched to a gene: 15. Looked up from germline, CDR1 is SNHLY and CDR2 is FYNNEI. This CDR3 spans 15 amino acids.

This chain uses TRBV5-1 with TRBJ2-1; TRBD2 aligns across 12 bases. Germline-derived CDR1 and CDR2 are SGHRS and YFSETQ. The CDR3 contains 16 residues. J was trimmed by 7 bases and V by 6 bases; bases with no gene match: 11. Here the CDR3 reads CASKVKLAGGANEQFF. Written as DNA, the CDR3 is TGCGCCAGCAAGGTCAAGCTAGCGGGAGGGGCAAATGAGCAGTTCTTC. The full variable domain, in which reference TRBV5-1 and TRBJ2-1 provide the parts outside the CDR3, is KAGVTQTPRYLIKTRGQQVTLSCSPISGHRSVSWYQQTPGQGLQFLFEYFSETQRNKGNFPGRFSGRQFSNSRSEMNVSTLELGDSALYLCASKVKLAGGANEQFFGPGTRLTVL.

The chain carries TRBV5-6 and TRBJ1-6; D is possibly TRBD1 (5 bases). Germline values: CDR1 SGHDT, CDR2 YYEEEE. Deletions cut 4 bases from V and 4 bases from J, with 12 bases between. This CDR3 contains 15 residues. Here the CDR3 reads CASSTDDSYNSPLHF. The CDR3, as DNA: TGTGCCAGCAGCACCGACGACAGTTATAATTCACCCCTCCACTTT.

This chain joins TRBV29-1 and TRBJ2-2; TRBD1 agrees at 11 bases. With V trimmed by 6 bases and J by 3 bases, 9 bases remained unmatched. CDR3 length: 16 residues. Germline V gene data show CDR1 as SQVTM and CDR2 as ANQGSEA. DNA of the CDR3: TGCAGCGTGAGACCGGGACAGGGGGTGGACACCGGGGAGCTGTTTTTT. Translated: CSVRPGQGVDTGELFF.

The chain recombines TRBV10-3 with TRBJ1-5, with D perhaps matching TRBD1 (5 bases). V gave up 10 bases and J gave up 0 bases, with 16 bases separating them. CDR1 and CDR2 (germline): ENHRY, SYGVKD. The CDR3 contains 15 residues. The DNA for the CDR3 is TGTGCCACCGCGGCGAAGGGGAATAGCAATCAGCCCCAGCATTTT. It yields the protein CATAAKGNSNQPQHF.

The chain combines TRBV7-9 with TRBJ2-2; maybe TRBD1 (6 bases). The CDR3 is made up of 15 amino acids. Deletions cut 6 bases from V and 1 base from J, with 12 bases between. The germline CDR1 and CDR2 sequences are SEHNR and FQNEAQ (reference sequence). The CDR3 is CASRHREENTGELFF. The CDR3 nucleotides read TGTGCCAGCAGACACAGGGAAGAGAACACCGGGGAGCTGTTTTTT.

The chain joins TRBV27 to TRBJ2-2; D might be TRBD2 (6 bases). Germline V gene sequence: CDR1 MNHEY, CDR2 SMNVEV (reference sequence). The CDR3 runs to 13 residues. V was clipped by 5 bases and J by 5 bases, with 9 bases between them. The CDR3 coding sequence is TGTGCCAGCAGTGCCGGGAGAACCGGGGAGCTGTTTTTT. Translation gives CASSAGRTGELFF.

V and J are TRBV30 and TRBJ2-7, with D possibly matching TRBD2 (6 bases). There are 10 residues in the CDR3. The V and J ends lost 5 bases and 7 bases respectively, with 9 bases between them. Per germline, CDR1 GTSNPN and CDR2 SVGIG (reference sequence). The CDR3 DNA reads TGTGCCTGGGCCCGGGAGGAGCAGTACTTC. Translated: CAWAREEQYF.

V and J are TRBV9 and TRBJ2-5; D not resolved. The V end was cut by 3 bases, the J end by 3 bases, with 15 bases between. The CDR3 consists of 15 residues. CDR1 SGDLS and CDR2 YYNGEE come from the germline V gene. For the CDR3, the DNA is TGTGCCAGCAGCGCCCCGTCCGAATCCGAAGAGACCCAGTACTTC. Translated: CASSAPSESEETQYF.

The genes are TRBV27 and TRBJ2-3, with 7 positions matching TRBD2. Germline V gene data show CDR1 as MNHEY and CDR2 as SMNVEV (reference sequence). V lost 5 bases to trimming and J lost 4 bases; unmatched junction nucleotides: 18. The CDR3 extends over 18 amino acids. The DNA of the CDR3 is TGTGCCAGCAGTCCCTCCCCTCTGGCGGGAGTGAGGTCAGATACGCAGTATTTT. This sequence encodes CASSPSPLAGVRSDTQYF.

This chain links TRBV21-1 with TRBJ1-2. TRBV21-1 is termed a pseudogene. This CDR3 is built from 14 residues. The CDR3, as DNA: TGTGCCAGCAGTAATAGACGAGGGGTAAAGGGCTACACCTTC. This sequence encodes CASSNRRGVKGYTF.

This rearrangement joins TRBV29-1 to TRBJ2-1, with 8 bases lining up with TRBD2. The CDR3 sequence is 15 residues long. The ends lost 5 bases at V and 12 bases at J; junction bases unmatched: 18. The germline V gene encodes CDR1 SQVTM and CDR2 ANQGSEA. The CDR3 spells CSVYPSGSPRRGQFF. Here the CDR3 DNA reads TGCAGCGTTTATCCTAGCGGGTCCCCCCGAAGAGGGCAGTTCTTC.

The table lists this clone with a count of one. J is TRBJ2-7 and V is TRBV5-5; 10 positions agree with TRBD1. The germline gives CDR1 SGHKS, CDR2 YYEKEE (reference sequence). CDR3 size: 17 residues. The trim removed 4 bases at V and 0 bases at J, leaving 10 bases unmatched. This chain's CDR3 is CASSNPVRDRGSYEQYF. The DNA of the CDR3 is TGTGCCAGCAGCAACCCGGTACGGGACAGGGGCTCCTACGAGCAGTACTTC. The full variable domain, rest sourced from reference TRBV5-5 and TRBJ2-7, is DAGVTQSPTHLIKTRGQQVTLRCSPISGHKSVSWYQQVLGQGPQFIFQYYEKEERGRGNFPDRFSARQFPNYSSELNVNALLLGDSALYLCASSNPVRDRGSYEQYFGPGTRLTVT.

V and J are TRBV6-5 and TRBJ2-7; 7 bases are a match to TRBD1. Per germline, CDR1 MNHEY and CDR2 SVGAGI. The CDR3 length is 15 residues. J gave up 4 bases and V 2 bases, and 8 bases lay outside the gene matches. The DNA of the CDR3 is TGTGCCAGCAGTTACACCCGGGGCAGGGGGTACGAGCAGTACTTC. This translates into CASSYTRGRGYEQYF.

The CDR3 DNA reads as TGTGCCAGCAACTCGGACGGAGATGGCTACACCTTC. It encodes CASNSDGDGYTF. This sequence joins TRBV21-1 and TRBJ1-2. TRBV21-1 is a recognized pseudogene. The CDR3 is 12 residues long.

As regards this clone: The sample carries other DNA sequences with the same CDR3. The gene calls are TRBV4-1 and TRBJ2-7, with D perhaps TRBD2 (5 bases). The V gene lost 1 base and the J gene lost 6 bases, with 7 bases spanning the gap. Germline CDR1 reads MGHRA; CDR2 reads YSYEKL. This CDR3 spans 12 amino acids. The CDR3 reads CASSQGRGEQYF. CDR3 in DNA: TGCGCCAGCAGCCAAGGACGGGGCGAGCAGTACTTC.

The chain is built from TRBV7-8 and TRBJ2-5; no clear D gene. CDR3 length equals 14 residues. The germline V and J ends were trimmed by 2 bases and 5 bases, with 12 bases remaining between them. Germline assignment: CDR1 SGHVS and CDR2 FQNEAQ. Here the CDR3 reads CASSLLSRAETQYF. In nucleotides, the CDR3 is TGTGCCAGCAGCTTACTAAGTAGGGCCGAGACCCAGTACTTC. The variable domain in full, with the rest retrieved from reference TRBV7-8 and TRBJ2-5, is GAGVSQSPRYKVAKRGQDVALRCDPISGHVSLFWYQQALGQGPEFLTYFQNEAQLDKSGLPSDRFFAERPEGSVSTLKIQRTQQEDSAVYLCASSLLSRAETQYFGPGTRLLVL.

V and J are TRBV5-1 and TRBJ2-1, with 11 bases lining up with TRBD2. The CDR3 covers 18 residues. Germline-derived CDR1 and CDR2 are SGHRS and YFSETQ. V was pared by 0 bases and J by 6 bases, with 11 bases of the junction left unmatched. CDR3 DNA: TGCGCCAGCAGCTTGGCCCCGGTGGCTAGCGGGAGGAGCAATGAGCAGTTCTTC. As protein: CASSLAPVASGRSNEQFF.

This rearrangement joins TRBV9 to TRBJ2-7; TRBD2 is a possible D gene (6 bases). This CDR3 spans 14 amino acids. Germline V gene data show CDR1 as SGDLS and CDR2 as YYNGEE. The V and J ends lost 0 bases and 7 bases respectively, with 14 bases between them. The CDR3 reads CASSVGGLGPEQYF. The CDR3 nucleotides are TGTGCCAGCAGCGTAGGGGGACTGGGACCTGAGCAGTACTTC. The full variable domain, with the rest looked up from reference TRBV9 and TRBJ2-7, is DSGVTQTPKHLITATGQRVTLRCSPRSGDLSVYWYQQSLDQGLQFLIQYYNGEERAKGNILERFSAQQFPDLHSELNLSSLELGDSALYFCASSVGGLGPEQYFGPGTRLTVT.

The V gene is TRBV5-5, the J gene TRBJ1-2; 11 bases fit TRBD1. This CDR3 comprises 15 residues. Germline V gives CDR1 SGHKS, CDR2 YYEKEE (reference sequence). The trim removed 4 bases at V and 4 bases at J, leaving 6 bases unmatched. The CDR3 DNA reads TGTGCCAGCAGCCCGGACAGGGGGCTTGGCTATGGCTACACCTTC. Its protein is CASSPDRGLGYGYTF.

This sequence joins TRBV19 and TRBJ2-2, with D perhaps TRBD2 (6 bases). V shed 3 bases and J shed 4 bases, with 9 bases lying between them. This CDR3 region has 14 residues. Germline CDR1 reads LNHDA; CDR2 reads SQIVND (reference sequence). The CDR3 reads CASSMEGGTGELFF. In nucleotides, the CDR3 is TGTGCCAGTAGTATGGAGGGCGGCACCGGGGAGCTGTTTTTT.

V and J are TRBV7-9 and TRBJ2-1, with D perhaps matching TRBD1 or TRBD2 (5 bases each). This CDR3 region has 12 residues. The germline V gene encodes CDR1 SEHNR and CDR2 FQNEAQ (reference sequence). V shed 8 bases and J shed 2 bases, with 7 bases lying between them. DNA of the CDR3: TGTGCCAGCTTGGGGGCCTACAATGAGCAGTTCTTC. Encoded protein: CASLGAYNEQFF.

Concerning this clone: Other DNA sequences within the sample encode an identical CDR3. The V gene is TRBV6-1, the J gene TRBJ2-4; D may be TRBD2 (5 bases). The V gene's germline CDR1 is MNHNS and CDR2 SASEGT. The CDR3 runs to 15 residues. V lost 1 base and J lost 0, with 7 bases in between. CDR3 protein: CASSEVGLAKNIQYF. In nucleotides, the CDR3 is TGTGCCAGCAGTGAAGTAGGACTAGCCAAAAACATTCAGTACTTC.

This chain joins TRBV11-2 and TRBJ2-5; D may be TRBD1 (6 bases). Germline-derived CDR1 and CDR2 are SGHAT and FQNNGV. V was trimmed by 2 bases and J by 5 bases, leaving 21 bases between them. The CDR3 is 17 amino acids. CDR3 nucleotides: TGTGCCAGCAGCTTATTCCCCAAGGCAGGGGTGTTGGAGACCCAGTACTTC. It yields the protein CASSLFPKAGVLETQYF.

The chain employs TRBV11-2 and TRBJ2-7; 7 bases match TRBD1. From germline, CDR1 is SGHAT and CDR2 FQNNGV. Trimming took 2 bases from V and 2 from J; bases not matched to a gene: 12. The CDR3 contains 17 residues. The CDR3 coding sequence is TGTGCCAGCAGCTTACCCAAAGGTGGGGACAGCACCTACGAGCAGTACTTC. It is translated as CASSLPKGGDSTYEQYF.

Concerning this clone: The identical CDR3 is also encoded by other nucleotide sequences in the sample. The V call is TRBV29-1, the J call TRBJ2-1; possible D gene TRBD2, 5 bases. CDR1 SQVTM and CDR2 ANQGSEA come from the germline V gene. This CDR3 has 12 residues. Trimming took 6 bases from V and 7 from J, leaving 13 bases between them. CDR3 protein: CSVLGGYNEQFF. CDR3 in DNA: TGCAGCGTATTAGGAGGTTATAATGAGCAGTTCTTC.